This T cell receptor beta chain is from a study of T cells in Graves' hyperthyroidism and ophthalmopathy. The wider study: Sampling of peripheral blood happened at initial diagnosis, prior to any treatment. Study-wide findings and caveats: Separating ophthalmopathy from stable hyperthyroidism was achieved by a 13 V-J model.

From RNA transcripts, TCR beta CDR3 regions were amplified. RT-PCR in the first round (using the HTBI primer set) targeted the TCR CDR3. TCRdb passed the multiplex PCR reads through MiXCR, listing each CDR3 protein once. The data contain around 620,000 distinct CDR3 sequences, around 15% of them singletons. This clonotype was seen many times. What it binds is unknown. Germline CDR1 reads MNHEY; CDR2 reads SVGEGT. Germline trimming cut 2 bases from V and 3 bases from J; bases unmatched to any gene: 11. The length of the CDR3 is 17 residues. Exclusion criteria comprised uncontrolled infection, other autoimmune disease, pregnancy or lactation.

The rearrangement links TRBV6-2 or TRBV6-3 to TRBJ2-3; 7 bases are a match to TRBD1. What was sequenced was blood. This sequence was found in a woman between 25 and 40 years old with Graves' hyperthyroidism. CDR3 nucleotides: TGTGCCAGCAGTTACCCGACAGGGAAAGGCCCTACAGATACGCAGTATTTT. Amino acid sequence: CASSYPTGKGPTDTQYF.